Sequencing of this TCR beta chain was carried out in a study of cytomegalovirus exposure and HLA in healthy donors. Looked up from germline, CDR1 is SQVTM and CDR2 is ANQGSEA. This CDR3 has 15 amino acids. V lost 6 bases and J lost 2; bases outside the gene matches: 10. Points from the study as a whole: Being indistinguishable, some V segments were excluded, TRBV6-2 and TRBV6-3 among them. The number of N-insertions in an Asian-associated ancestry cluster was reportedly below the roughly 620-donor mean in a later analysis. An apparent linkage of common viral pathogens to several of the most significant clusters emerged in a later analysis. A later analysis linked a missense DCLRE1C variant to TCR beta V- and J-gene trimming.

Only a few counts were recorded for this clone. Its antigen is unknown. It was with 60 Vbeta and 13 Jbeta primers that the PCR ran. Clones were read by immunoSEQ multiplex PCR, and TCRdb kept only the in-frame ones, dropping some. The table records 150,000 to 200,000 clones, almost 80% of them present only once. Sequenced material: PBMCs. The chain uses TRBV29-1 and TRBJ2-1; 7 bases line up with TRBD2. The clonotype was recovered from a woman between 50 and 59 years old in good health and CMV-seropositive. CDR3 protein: CSVLLGGGTYNEQFF. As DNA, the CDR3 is TGCAGCGTGTTGTTGGGCGGGGGAACCTACAATGAGCAGTTCTTC.